What follows is one T cell receptor (beta chain) and its context. The record originates from a study of T cell responses to AZD1222 COVID-19 vaccine. Looking at the study overall: Pooled samples include second doses given at about 4 or 12 weeks.

Sequenced by immunoSEQ multiplex PCR; TCRdb stores in-frame clones only, minus some. The sample records more than 150,000 clones, 90% being singletons. The CDR3 is 13 residues long. Trimming took off 2 bases at V and 9 bases at J, with 11 bases between the two ends. CDR1 is GTSNPN, CDR2 SVGIG, per germline (reference sequence). This clonotype was sampled from an adult in good health. This rearrangement joins TRBV30 to TRBJ1-6; TRBD1 might be the D (5 bases). Sequenced here: peripheral blood, sampled on day 0 of AZD1222 vaccination. The CDR3 sequence: CAWSKQGGSPLHF. CDR3 in DNA: TGTGCCTGGAGTAAGCAGGGCGGTTCACCCCTCCACTTT.